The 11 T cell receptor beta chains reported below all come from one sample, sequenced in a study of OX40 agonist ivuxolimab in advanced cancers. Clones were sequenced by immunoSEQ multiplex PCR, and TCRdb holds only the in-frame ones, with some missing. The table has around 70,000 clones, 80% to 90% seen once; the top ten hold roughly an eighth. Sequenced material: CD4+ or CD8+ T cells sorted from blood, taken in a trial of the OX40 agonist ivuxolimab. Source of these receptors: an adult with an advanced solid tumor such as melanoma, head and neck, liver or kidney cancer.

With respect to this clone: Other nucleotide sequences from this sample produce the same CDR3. The CDR3 DNA follows: TGCGCCAGCAGCCAAGATCCCGGACACCAGGGCACTGAAGCTTTCTTT. Amino acid sequence: CASSQDPGHQGTEAFF. This sequence joins TRBV4-1 and TRBJ1-1; possibly TRBD1 for D (5 bases). V lost 0 bases, J lost 4 bases, and 15 bases lay in between. From germline, CDR1 is MGHRA and CDR2 YSYEKL. This CDR3 is built from 16 residues.

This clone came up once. As DNA, the CDR3 is TGTGCCAGCAGTTTCGGCGGGAGCGACGAGCAGTACTTC. Its translation is CASSFGGSDEQYF. This chain connects TRBV28 to TRBJ2-7; TRBD2 agrees at 7 bases. In germline, CDR1 is MDHEN, CDR2 SYDVKM. This CDR3 has 13 amino acids. The trim removed 3 bases at V and 5 bases at J, leaving 4 bases unmatched.

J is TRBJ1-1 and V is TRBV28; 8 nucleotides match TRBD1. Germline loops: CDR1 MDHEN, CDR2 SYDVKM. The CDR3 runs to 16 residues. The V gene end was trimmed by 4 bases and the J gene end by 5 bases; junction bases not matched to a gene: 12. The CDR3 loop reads CASSSPGQAWRTEAFF. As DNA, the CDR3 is TGTGCCAGCAGTTCACCGGGACAGGCTTGGAGAACTGAAGCTTTCTTT.

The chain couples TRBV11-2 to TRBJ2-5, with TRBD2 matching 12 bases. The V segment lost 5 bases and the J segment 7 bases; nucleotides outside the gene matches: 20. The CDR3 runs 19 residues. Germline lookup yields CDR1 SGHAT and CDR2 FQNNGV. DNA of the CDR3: TGTGCCAGCAGCGACCTACTAGCGGGAGGTCCCGTGGAACGGTGGACCCAGTACTTC. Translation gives CASSDLLAGGPVERWTQYF.

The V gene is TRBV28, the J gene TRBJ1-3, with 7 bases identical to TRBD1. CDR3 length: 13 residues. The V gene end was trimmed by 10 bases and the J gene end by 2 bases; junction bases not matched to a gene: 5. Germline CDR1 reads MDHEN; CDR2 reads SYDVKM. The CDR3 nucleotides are TGTGCCATCTCCAGGGGGGCTGGAAACACCATATATTTT. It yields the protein CAISRGAGNTIYF.

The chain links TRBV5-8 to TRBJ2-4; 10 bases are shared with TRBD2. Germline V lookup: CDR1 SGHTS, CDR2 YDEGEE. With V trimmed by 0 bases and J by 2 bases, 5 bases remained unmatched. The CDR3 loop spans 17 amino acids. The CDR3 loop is CASSLAGTSEPKNIQYF. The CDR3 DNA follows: TGTGCCAGCAGCTTGGCTGGGACTAGCGAGCCCAAAAACATTCAGTACTTC.

CDR3 bases: TGTGCCAGCAGTTCCACCTGGACAGTTACTTATAGCAATCAGCCCCAGCATTTT. Amino acid sequence: CASSSTWTVTYSNQPQHF. V gene TRBV5-8 combines with J gene TRBJ1-5; maybe TRBD1 (6 bases). Germline V gene data show CDR1 as SGHTS and CDR2 as YDEGEE. Trimming took off 5 bases at V and 0 bases at J, with 21 bases between the two ends. This CDR3 has 18 residues. The full variable domain, completed using reference TRBV5-8 and TRBJ1-5, is EAGVTQSPTHLIKTRGQQATLRCSPISGHTSVYWYQQALGLGLQFLLWYDEGEERNRGNFPPRFSGRQFPNYSSELNVNALELEDSALYLCASSSTWTVTYSNQPQHFGDGTRLSIL.

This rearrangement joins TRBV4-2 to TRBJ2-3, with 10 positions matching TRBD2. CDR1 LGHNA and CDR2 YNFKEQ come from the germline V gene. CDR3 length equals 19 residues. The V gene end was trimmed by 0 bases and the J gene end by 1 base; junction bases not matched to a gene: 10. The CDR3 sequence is CASSQDVSGRPPGTDTQYF. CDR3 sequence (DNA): TGTGCCAGCAGCCAAGATGTTAGCGGGAGGCCCCCCGGCACAGATACGCAGTATTTT.

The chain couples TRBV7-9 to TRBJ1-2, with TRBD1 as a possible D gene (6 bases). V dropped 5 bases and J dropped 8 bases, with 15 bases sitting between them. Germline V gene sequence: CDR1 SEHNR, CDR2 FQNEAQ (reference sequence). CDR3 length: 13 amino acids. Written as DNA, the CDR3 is TGTGCCAGCAGCAACAGGGCCTCAGGGGGCTACACCTTC. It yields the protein CASSNRASGGYTF.

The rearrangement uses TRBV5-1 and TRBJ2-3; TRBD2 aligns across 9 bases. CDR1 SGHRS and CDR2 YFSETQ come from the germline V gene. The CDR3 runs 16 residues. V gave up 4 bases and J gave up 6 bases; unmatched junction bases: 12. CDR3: CASSQVAGAPPDTQYF. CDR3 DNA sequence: TGCGCCAGCAGCCAAGTAGCGGGAGCACCTCCGGATACGCAGTATTTT.

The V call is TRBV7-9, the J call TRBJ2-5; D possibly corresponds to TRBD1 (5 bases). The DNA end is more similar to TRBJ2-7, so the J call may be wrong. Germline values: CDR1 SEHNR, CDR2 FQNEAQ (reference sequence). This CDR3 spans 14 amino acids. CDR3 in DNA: TGTGCCAGCAGCCCCAGACAGCGTTCCTACGAGCAGTACTTC. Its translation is CASSPRQRSYEQYF.